The rows below give T cell receptor beta chains drawn from one sample of a study of blood T cell repertoires in COVID-19. Sequencing was performed with immunoSEQ multiplex PCR; in TCRdb, only in-frame clones are kept and a portion is missing. The repertoire holds roughly 60,000 clones, around 84% seen once, with 1% in the top ten. The sample comprised peripheral blood. The receptors here all came from a man aged 65 to 79 with acute or convalescent COVID-19. Each CDR3 is given without its conserved first and last residue.

v_call,j_call,cdr3_aa
TRBV7-9,TRBJ2-7,ASSFDRAGDEQY
TRBV18,TRBJ1-3,ASSPPGQGGNTIY
TRBV5-4,TRBJ2-1,ASSLAWGEVDNEQF
TRBV7-9,TRBJ2-7,ASSLGPSKY
TRBV18,TRBJ2-2,ASSPNNGVNTGELF
TRBV7-8,TRBJ1-4,ASSARDRDLF
TRBV5-1,TRBJ1-5,ASSLAGKEAQPQH
TRBV10-2,TRBJ2-7,ASRPQGAPYEQY
TRBV5-6,TRBJ2-7,ASSLGQGFGSSYEQY
TRBV5-1,TRBJ2-3,ASGLRGLLAGHTDTQY
TRBV6-5,TRBJ1-1,ASSTPGTEAF
TRBV7-6,TRBJ1-1,ASSLGTGGSTEAF